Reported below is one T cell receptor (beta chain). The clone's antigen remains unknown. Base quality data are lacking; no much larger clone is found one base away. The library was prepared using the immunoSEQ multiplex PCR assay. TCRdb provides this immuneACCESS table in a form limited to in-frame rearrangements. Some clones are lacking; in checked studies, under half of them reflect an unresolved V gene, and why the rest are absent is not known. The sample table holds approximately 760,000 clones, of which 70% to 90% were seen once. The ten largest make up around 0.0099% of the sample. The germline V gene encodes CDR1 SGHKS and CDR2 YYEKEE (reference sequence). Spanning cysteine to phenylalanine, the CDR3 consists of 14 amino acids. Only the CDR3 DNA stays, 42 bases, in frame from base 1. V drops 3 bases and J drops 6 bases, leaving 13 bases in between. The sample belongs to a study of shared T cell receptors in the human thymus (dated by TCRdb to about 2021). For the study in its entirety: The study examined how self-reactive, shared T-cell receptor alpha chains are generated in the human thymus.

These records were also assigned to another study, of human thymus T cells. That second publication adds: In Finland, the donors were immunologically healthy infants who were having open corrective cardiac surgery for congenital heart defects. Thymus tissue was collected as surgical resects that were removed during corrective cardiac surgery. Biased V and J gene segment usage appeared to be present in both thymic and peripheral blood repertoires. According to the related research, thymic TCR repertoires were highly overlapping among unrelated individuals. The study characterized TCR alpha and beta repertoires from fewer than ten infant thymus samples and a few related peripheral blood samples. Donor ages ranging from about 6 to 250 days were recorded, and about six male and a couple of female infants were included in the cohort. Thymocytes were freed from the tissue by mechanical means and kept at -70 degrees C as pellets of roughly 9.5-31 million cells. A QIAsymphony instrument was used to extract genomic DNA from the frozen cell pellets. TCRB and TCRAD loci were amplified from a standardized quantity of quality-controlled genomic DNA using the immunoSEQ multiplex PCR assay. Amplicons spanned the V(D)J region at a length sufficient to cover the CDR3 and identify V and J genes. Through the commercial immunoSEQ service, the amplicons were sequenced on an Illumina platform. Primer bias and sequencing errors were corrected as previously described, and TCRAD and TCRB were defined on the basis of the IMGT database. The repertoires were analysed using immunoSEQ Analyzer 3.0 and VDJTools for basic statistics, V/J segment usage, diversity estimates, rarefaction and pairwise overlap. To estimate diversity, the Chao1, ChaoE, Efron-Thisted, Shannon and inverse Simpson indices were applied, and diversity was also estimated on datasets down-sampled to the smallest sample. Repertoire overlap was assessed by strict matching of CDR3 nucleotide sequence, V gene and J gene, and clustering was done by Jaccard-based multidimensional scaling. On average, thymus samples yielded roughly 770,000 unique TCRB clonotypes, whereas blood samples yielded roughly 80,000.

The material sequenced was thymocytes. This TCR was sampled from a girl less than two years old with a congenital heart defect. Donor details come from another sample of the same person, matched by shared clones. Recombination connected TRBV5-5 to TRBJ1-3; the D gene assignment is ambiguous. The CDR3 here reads CASSSPGSENTIYF. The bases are TGTGCCAGCAGCTCTCCGGGATCCGAAAACACCATATATTTT.